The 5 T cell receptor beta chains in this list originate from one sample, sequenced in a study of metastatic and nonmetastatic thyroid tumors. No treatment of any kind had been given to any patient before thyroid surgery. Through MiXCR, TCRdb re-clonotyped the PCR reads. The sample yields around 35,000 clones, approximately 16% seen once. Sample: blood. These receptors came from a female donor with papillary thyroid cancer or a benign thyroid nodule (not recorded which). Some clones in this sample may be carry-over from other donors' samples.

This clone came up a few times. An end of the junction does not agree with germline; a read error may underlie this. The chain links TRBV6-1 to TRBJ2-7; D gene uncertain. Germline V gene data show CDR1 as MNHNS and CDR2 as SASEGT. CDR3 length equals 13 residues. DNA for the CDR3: TGTGCCATCAGTGATACCACAGTGCACGAGCAGTACTTC. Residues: CAISDTTVHEQYF.

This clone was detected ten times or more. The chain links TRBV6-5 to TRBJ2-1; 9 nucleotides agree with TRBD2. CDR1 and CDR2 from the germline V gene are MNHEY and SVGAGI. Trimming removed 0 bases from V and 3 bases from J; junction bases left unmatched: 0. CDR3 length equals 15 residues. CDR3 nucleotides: TGTGCCAGCAGTTACTCTAGCGGGAGCTACAATGAGCAGTTCTTC. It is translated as CASSYSSGSYNEQFF.

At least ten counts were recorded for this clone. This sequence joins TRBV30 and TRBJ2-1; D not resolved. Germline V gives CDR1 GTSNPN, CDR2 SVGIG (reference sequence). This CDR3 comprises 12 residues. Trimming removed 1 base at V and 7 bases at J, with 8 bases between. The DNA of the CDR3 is TGTGCCTGGAGTGATAGTGGAAATGAGCAGTTCTTC. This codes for CAWSDSGNEQFF.

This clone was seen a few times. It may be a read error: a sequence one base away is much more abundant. In DNA form, the CDR3 reads TGTGCCAGCAGTTATCCCGCCGTTGAAGGGTCGGAGACCCAGTACTTC. Its translation: CASSYPAVEGSETQYF. The J gene is TRBJ2-5, the V gene TRBV25-1, with D uncertain. Germline V gene lookup returns CDR1 MGHDK and CDR2 SYGVNS. Trimming left V 5 bases short and J 5 bases short, with 21 bases between. The CDR3 loop spans 16 amino acids.

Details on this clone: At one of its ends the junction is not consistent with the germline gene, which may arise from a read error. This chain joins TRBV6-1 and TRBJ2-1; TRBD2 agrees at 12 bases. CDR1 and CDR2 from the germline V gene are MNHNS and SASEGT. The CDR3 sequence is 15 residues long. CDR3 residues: CASISQTSGSGKHFF. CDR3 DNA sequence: TGTGCCAGCATTTCCCAGACTAGCGGGAGCGGGAAGCATTTCTTC.